The 25 T cell receptor beta chains below come from one sample, sequenced in a study of CD8+ T cells in alopecia areata. Treatment meaning: oral pan-JAK inhibitor, 5-10 mg twice daily. Once RNA had been extracted, it was reverse transcribed into cDNA to act as the sequencing template. TCRdb's table, derived via immunoSEQ multiplex PCR, lists solely in-frame clones and lacks some. The sample has roughly 110,000 clones, around 50% seen once. The starting material was CD8+ T cells sorted from blood, obtained at week 24, from a patient treated with tofacitinib. These receptors were obtained from a human donor with alopecia areata.

V and J are TRBV27 and TRBJ1-2; no clear D gene. The V end was cut by 6 bases, the J end by 0 bases, with 11 bases between. Germline values: CDR1 MNHEY, CDR2 SMNVEV (reference sequence). The CDR3 spans 14 residues. The DNA of the CDR3 is TGTGCCAGCAGACCGGACGGAACTAACTATGGCTACACCTTC. Amino acids: CASRPDGTNYGYTF.

The CDR3 DNA follows: TGCGCCAGCAGCAGGGATGAGACAGATTCACCCCTCCACTTT. It specifies CASSRDETDSPLHF. The chain links TRBV23-1 to TRBJ1-6, with TRBD1 as a possible D gene (5 bases). TRBV23-1 is treated as an ORF (open reading frame) with a function not yet certain. The length of the CDR3 is 14 residues. Trimming left V 6 bases short and J 8 bases short, with 14 bases between.

The V call is TRBV6-6, the J call TRBJ2-7, with D uncertain. CDR1 is MNHNY, CDR2 SVGAGI, per germline (reference sequence). V was trimmed by 2 bases and J by 3 bases, leaving 14 bases between them. CDR3 length: 15 residues. CDR3 loop: CASSYLITANYEQYF. The DNA of the CDR3 is TGTGCCAGCAGTTACCTCATCACTGCAAACTACGAGCAGTACTTC.

This clone has more than one count but fewer than ten. This sequence joins TRBV12-5 and TRBJ2-3, with TRBD1 as a possible D gene (6 bases). Germline assignment: CDR1 LGHNT and CDR2 FRNRAP. The V end lost 4 bases, the J end lost 2 bases, and 19 bases lay between the germline ends. The CDR3 loop spans 17 amino acids. The CDR3 region has the DNA TGTGCTAGTGGTTCGACTCTAGGTGGACAGCCCACAGATACGCAGTATTTT. Translated: CASGSTLGGQPTDTQYF.

The gene calls are TRBV6-1 and TRBJ1-5; tentative D call: TRBD1 (6 bases). CDR1 MNHNS and CDR2 SASEGT come from the germline V gene. V lost 10 bases to trimming and J lost 4 bases, with 14 bases between them. The CDR3 runs to 13 residues. The CDR3 DNA is TGTGCCACCCGACAGGAATCTAATCAGCCCCAGCATTTT. Encoded protein: CATRQESNQPQHF.

This rearrangement joins TRBV29-1 to TRBJ2-1; no reliable D call. The V end was cut by 4 bases, the J end by 6 bases, with 4 bases between. This CDR3 comprises 10 residues. From germline, CDR1 is SQVTM and CDR2 ANQGSEA. The CDR3 DNA sequence: TGCAGCGTTGGAGTCAATGAGCAGTTCTTC. This gives the protein CSVGVNEQFF.

The chain recombines TRBV27 with TRBJ2-7; D is unresolved. Germline V lookup: CDR1 MNHEY, CDR2 SMNVEV (reference sequence). The V gene lost 3 bases and the J gene lost 0 bases, with 12 bases spanning the gap. The CDR3 sequence is 15 residues long. The chain's CDR3 is CASSLSSFSSYEQYF. CDR3 nucleotides: TGTGCCAGCAGTTTGAGTAGCTTCTCCTCCTACGAGCAGTACTTC.

The DNA of the CDR3 is TGTGCCAGCAGTTTAAGGACAGGATCTAGCACAGATACGCAGTATTTT. Translation: CASSLRTGSSTDTQYF. V and J are TRBV27 and TRBJ2-3; 7 bases are a match to TRBD1. CDR3 size: 16 residues. V was pared by 2 bases and J by 0 bases, with 5 bases of the junction left unmatched. Germline CDR1 reads MNHEY; CDR2 reads SMNVEV (reference sequence).

Here the CDR3 DNA reads TGTGCCAGCAGCCAGCAGGGAGGGTACAATGAGCAGTTCTTC. It specifies CASSQQGGYNEQFF. J is TRBJ2-1 and V is TRBV14, with 7 bases matching TRBD2. CDR1 is SGHDN and CDR2 is FVKESK in the germline V gene. Germline trimming cut 3 bases from V and 4 bases from J; bases unmatched to any gene: 3. This CDR3 is built from 14 residues.

This clone was seen once. The chain joins TRBV2 to TRBJ2-7; D assignment may be TRBD1 or TRBD2 (5 bases each). The CDR3 consists of 11 residues. Per germline, CDR1 SNHLY and CDR2 FYNNEI. The V end was cut by 10 bases, the J end by 5 bases, with 12 bases between. CDR3 nucleotides: TGTGCCACCTCGAGGGGTCACGAGCAGTACTTC. Protein product: CATSRGHEQYF.

This clone was seen only a few times. J is TRBJ1-5 and V is TRBV7-9; a possible D gene is TRBD1 (6 bases). This CDR3 contains 14 residues. CDR1 is SEHNR and CDR2 is FQNEAQ in the germline V gene (reference sequence). The germline V and J ends were trimmed by 4 bases and 0 bases, with 7 bases remaining between them. In nucleotides, the CDR3 is TGTGCCAGCAGCTCAGGGGATAGCAATCAGCCCCAGCATTTT. Amino acid sequence: CASSSGDSNQPQHF.

V gene TRBV5-1 combines with J gene TRBJ2-1; possible D gene TRBD2, 7 bases. Germline CDR1 is SGHRS and CDR2 is YFSETQ. CDR3 length: 17 amino acids. V gave up 0 bases and J gave up 3 bases, with 16 bases separating them. This CDR3 reads CASSLEPGGLNYNEQFF. The CDR3 DNA sequence: TGCGCCAGCAGCTTGGAGCCGGGGGGCCTCAACTACAATGAGCAGTTCTTC.

This sequence joins TRBV4-3 and TRBJ1-2; D call uncertain. CDR1 is LGHNA and CDR2 is YSLEER in the germline V gene. The V and J ends lost 0 bases and 3 bases respectively, with 14 bases between them. This CDR3 comprises 16 residues. CDR3 nucleotides: TGCGCCAGCAGCCAAGAAGGGTATGAAGGCGACTATGGCTACACCTTC. Amino acid sequence: CASSQEGYEGDYGYTF.

The CDR3 sequence: CASSSATRVTDTQYF. The CDR3 nucleotides read TGTGCCAGCAGCTCGGCGACAAGGGTTACAGATACGCAGTATTTT. The chain combines TRBV7-9 with TRBJ2-3; no reliable D call. The CDR3 extends over 15 amino acids. Trimming took 4 bases from V and 3 from J, leaving 14 bases between them. The germline gives CDR1 SEHNR, CDR2 FQNEAQ (reference sequence).

The gene calls are TRBV30 and TRBJ2-1; TRBD1 aligns across 10 bases. The germline V gene has CDR1 GTSNPN and CDR2 SVGIG (reference sequence). The trim removed 2 bases at V and 7 bases at J, leaving 5 bases unmatched. The CDR3 is 14 amino acids. The CDR3 bases are TGTGCCTGGAGTACCGGGACAGGGGTTAATGAGCAGTTCTTC. Its translation is CAWSTGTGVNEQFF.

CDR3 protein: CASSQGPGQGTYEQYF. Here the CDR3 DNA reads TGCGCCAGCAGCCAAGGCCCGGGACAGGGAACCTACGAGCAGTACTTC. The genes are TRBV4-3 and TRBJ2-7; 9 nucleotides align to TRBD1. This CDR3 is built from 16 residues. CDR1 is LGHNA and CDR2 is YSLEER in the germline V gene. V shed 1 base, J shed 2 bases, and the junction held 6 bases outside the gene matches.

The V gene is TRBV10-3, the J gene TRBJ1-2; D might be TRBD1 (5 bases). Germline CDR1 ENHRY, CDR2 SYGVKD. This CDR3 is 15 amino acids long. Trimming shortened V by 0 bases and J by 1 base, and 9 bases separated the two germline ends. The CDR3 loop reads CAISESGGVNYGYTF. The CDR3 DNA sequence: TGTGCCATCAGTGAGTCGGGGGGTGTTAACTATGGCTACACCTTC.

This clone was seen more than once but under ten times. The genes are TRBV29-1 and TRBJ2-6; D is unresolved. The CDR3 extends over 18 amino acids. Germline V gives CDR1 SQVTM, CDR2 ANQGSEA. V was pared by 5 bases and J by 0 bases, with 20 bases between. CDR3 DNA: TGCAGCGTTCCGTTTGCCCCCTGGACGGGCTCTGGGGCCAACGTCCTGACTTTC. This codes for CSVPFAPWTGSGANVLTF.

The chain carries TRBV13 and TRBJ2-4; 7 nucleotides line up with TRBD1. Germline lookup yields CDR1 PRHDT and CDR2 FYEKMQ (reference sequence). J gave up 2 bases and V 2 bases, and 18 bases lay outside the gene matches. The length of the CDR3 is 20 residues. The CDR3 sequence is CASSLFWRGTRGNTKNIQYF. The DNA of the CDR3 is TGTGCCAGCAGCTTATTCTGGAGAGGGACCAGGGGGAATACCAAAAACATTCAGTACTTC.

V is TRBV7-9 and J is TRBJ2-7, with D uncertain. The length of the CDR3 is 11 residues. The V gene's germline CDR1 is SEHNR and CDR2 FQNEAQ (reference sequence). Trimming took off 1 base at V and 9 bases at J, with 7 bases between the two ends. The CDR3: CASSLEGGQYF. The CDR3 nucleotides are TGTGCCAGCAGCTTAGAAGGTGGGCAGTACTTC.

This rearrangement joins TRBV9 to TRBJ2-1; D could derive from TRBD1 or TRBD2 (6 bases each). Per germline, CDR1 SGDLS and CDR2 YYNGEE. The CDR3 totals 14 residues. V shed 0 bases and J shed 7 bases, with 11 bases lying between them. CDR3 coding DNA: TGTGCCAGCAGCGTAGGAGGGGGGATGAATGAGCAGTTCTTC. Its protein product is CASSVGGGMNEQFF.

V usage is TRBV30 and J usage is TRBJ1-1, with D unclear. CDR3 length: 12 amino acids. From germline, CDR1 is GTSNPN and CDR2 SVGIG (reference sequence). Deletions cut 3 bases from V and 4 bases from J, with 9 bases between. The CDR3 region is CAWRAEGTEAFF. CDR3 in DNA: TGTGCCTGGAGGGCGGAAGGCACTGAAGCTTTCTTT.

This clone was found a few times. The same CDR3 arises from other DNA sequences in this sample as well. V usage is TRBV7-9 and J usage is TRBJ2-7; perhaps TRBD2 as D (6 bases). The CDR3 is 11 amino acids. Trimming took off 5 bases at V and 7 bases at J, with 9 bases between the two ends. Germline V gene data show CDR1 as SEHNR and CDR2 as FQNEAQ (reference sequence). The CDR3 region has the DNA TGTGCCAGCAGCCCTGGGGGGGAGCAGTACTTC. This gives the protein CASSPGGEQYF.

The chain carries TRBV30 and TRBJ1-5; D is undetermined. Germline loops: CDR1 GTSNPN, CDR2 SVGIG (reference sequence). V was pared by 2 bases and J by 0 bases, with 11 bases between. There are 15 residues in the CDR3. CDR3 in amino acids: CAWSINSYSNQPQHF. In DNA, the CDR3 is TGTGCCTGGAGTATAAATAGTTATAGCAATCAGCCCCAGCATTTT.

The rearrangement links TRBV5-4 to TRBJ2-7; 9 bases line up with TRBD2. From germline, CDR1 is SGHNT and CDR2 YYREEE (reference sequence). J lost 1 base, V lost 4 bases, and 6 bases had no gene match. The CDR3 is made up of 15 amino acids. CDR3 loop: CASSHLSGGSYEQYF. CDR3 DNA sequence: TGTGCCAGCAGCCATCTGAGCGGGGGGTCCTACGAGCAGTACTTC.